The 29 T cell receptor beta chains listed next were all sequenced from one sample in a study of blood T cell repertoires in COVID-19. Libraries were prepared by immunoSEQ multiplex PCR; TCRdb keeps only in-frame clonotypes and omits some of them. The sample has about 130,000 clones, roughly 90% seen once. Sequenced: peripheral blood. All receptors come from a man over 45 with COVID-19, enrolled during active disease.

A single count supports this clone. V and J are TRBV6-2 or TRBV6-3 and TRBJ2-7, with 10 bases that match TRBD2. CDR3 length: 17 residues. Per the germline V gene, CDR1 is MNHEY and CDR2 is SVGEGT. V trimming: 5 bases; J trimming: 1 base; junction bases outside the gene matches: 11. The CDR3 reads CASSTGQREGRSYEQYV. The CDR3 region has the DNA TGTGCCAGCAGTACGGGGCAGCGGGAGGGCAGGTCCTACGAGCAGTACGTC.

This chain connects TRBV6-4 to TRBJ1-1; TRBD1 agrees at 7 bases. Looked up from germline, CDR1 is MRHNA and CDR2 is SNTAGT. This CDR3 is built from 14 residues. With 0 bases clipped from V and 5 bases from J, the junction kept 3 bases outside the gene matches. The CDR3 protein is CASSDSSTGTEAFF. The CDR3 DNA follows: TGTGCCAGCAGTGACTCCTCGACAGGGACTGAAGCTTTCTTT.

This chain joins TRBV30 and TRBJ1-1; TRBD1 matches 8 bases. Looked up from germline, CDR1 is GTSNPN and CDR2 is SVGIG (reference sequence). The CDR3 loop spans 12 amino acids. CDR3 in amino acids: CAWDRMNTEAFF. In DNA form, the CDR3 reads TGTGCGTGGGACAGGATGAACACTGAAGCTTTCTTT.

The count of this clone is one. The chain uses TRBV9 and TRBJ2-2, with 9 bases fitting TRBD2. Germline CDR1 is SGDLS and CDR2 is YYNGEE. J was trimmed by 3 bases and V by 2 bases; bases with no gene match: 8. There are 17 residues in the CDR3. CDR3 residues: CASSVGIAGEDTGELFF. CDR3 nucleotides: TGTGCCAGCAGCGTCGGTATAGCGGGAGAGGACACCGGGGAGCTGTTTTTT.

The chain links TRBV5-1 to TRBJ2-6; no clear D. The CDR3 consists of 14 residues. Germline CDR1 and CDR2: SGHRS and YFSETQ. Trimming removed 3 bases at V and 0 bases at J, with 4 bases between. CDR3 residues: CASSSNSGANVLTF. In nucleotides, the CDR3 is TGCGCCAGCAGCTCCAACTCTGGGGCCAACGTCCTGACTTTC.

The chain joins TRBV5-6 to TRBJ1-2; 8 bases align to TRBD1. V dropped 4 bases and J dropped 5; count of bases not matched to a gene: 7. Germline V gene sequence: CDR1 SGHDT, CDR2 YYEEEE. This CDR3 has 14 amino acids. CDR3 in amino acids: CASSPGQGPYGYTF. The CDR3 coding sequence is TGTGCCAGCAGCCCCGGACAGGGCCCGTATGGCTACACCTTC.

Written as DNA, the CDR3 is TGTGCCATCAGGGGAGAGGCGGGGGAGACCCAGTACTTC. It specifies CAIRGEAGETQYF. The genes are TRBV10-3 and TRBJ2-5; tentatively, D is TRBD2 (6 bases). This CDR3 comprises 13 residues. V was pared by 6 bases and J by 5 bases, with 13 bases between. Germline loops: CDR1 ENHRY, CDR2 SYGVKD.

V is TRBV19 and J is TRBJ1-4; D possibly corresponds to TRBD1 (6 bases). With 6 bases removed from V and 8 bases from J, the gap between germline ends came to 16 bases. The CDR3 is made up of 14 amino acids. Germline V CDR1 and CDR2: LNHDA, SQIVND (reference sequence). CDR3 DNA sequence: TGTGCCAGTAGCATTCAGGGGATGGACGAAAAACTGTTTTTT. Its protein product is CASSIQGMDEKLFF.

The CDR3 protein is CASSLQNTQYF. The DNA of the CDR3 is TGTGCCAGCAGTTTACAGAATACGCAGTATTTT. The rearrangement uses TRBV12-3 or TRBV12-4 and TRBJ2-3; no definite D call. V dropped 2 bases and J dropped 7 bases, with 4 bases sitting between them. The CDR3 totals 11 residues.

The chain has TRBV27 and TRBJ2-5; no firm D call. CDR1 MNHEY and CDR2 SMNVEV come from the germline V gene (reference sequence). V dropped 8 bases and J dropped 2 bases, with 18 bases sitting between them. The CDR3 consists of 15 residues. As DNA, the CDR3 is TGTGCCAGCTCTATTCTCGGCAGCGATCAAGAGACCCAGTACTTC. Its protein product is CASSILGSDQETQYF.

V usage is TRBV5-4 and J usage is TRBJ1-4, with 8 nucleotides matching TRBD1. The CDR3 is made up of 13 amino acids. Trimming removed 0 bases from V and 14 bases from J; junction bases left unmatched: 6. Germline V gene sequence: CDR1 SGHNT, CDR2 YYREEE (reference sequence). The CDR3 is CASSLAGGTGLFF. As DNA, the CDR3 is TGTGCCAGCAGCTTGGCCGGAGGGACAGGTCTGTTTTTT.

The chain recombines TRBV11-2 with TRBJ2-7, with a possible D match to TRBD1 (6 bases). Trimming removed 5 bases at V and 2 bases at J, with 16 bases between. This CDR3 has 15 residues. From germline, CDR1 is SGHAT and CDR2 FQNNGV. CDR3 DNA: TGTGCCAGCAGCCAGGGGCATTCTGCCCCCTACGAGCAGTACTTC. This codes for CASSQGHSAPYEQYF.

This clone came up once. The chain combines TRBV7-2 with TRBJ2-1; 10 nucleotides match TRBD2. CDR3 size: 16 residues. Germline trimming cut 1 base from V and 8 bases from J; bases unmatched to any gene: 8. Looked up from germline, CDR1 is SGHTA and CDR2 is FQGNSA. The CDR3 sequence is CASSLEASGRGYEQFF. CDR3 DNA sequence: TGTGCCAGCAGCTTAGAAGCTAGCGGGAGAGGCTATGAGCAGTTCTTC.

This clone appeared a single time. The V gene is TRBV7-8, the J gene TRBJ2-5, with 7 positions matching TRBD1. The CDR3 has 14 amino acids. Germline V gene lookup returns CDR1 SGHVS and CDR2 FQNEAQ. J was trimmed by 5 bases and V by 5 bases; bases with no gene match: 8. The CDR3: CASSPKTGLETQYF. The DNA for the CDR3 is TGTGCCAGCAGCCCCAAGACAGGGTTGGAGACCCAGTACTTC.

The count of this clone is one. The chain is built from TRBV4-2 and TRBJ2-7, with 9 bases identical to TRBD1. There are 16 residues in the CDR3. Germline V gene data show CDR1 as LGHNA and CDR2 as YNFKEQ. J lost 3 bases, V lost 0 bases, and 6 bases had no gene match. This chain's CDR3 is CASSQDRDRASYEQYF. The CDR3 nucleotides are TGTGCCAGCAGCCAAGACCGGGACAGGGCAAGCTACGAGCAGTACTTC.

The gene calls are TRBV21-1 and TRBJ2-7; the table gives TRBD1 as D, unverified against the DNA. TRBV21-1 is annotated as a pseudogene. This CDR3 comprises 15 residues. As DNA, the CDR3 is TGTGCCAGTCAATATTTACGAGAAGGGGGCTACGAGCAGTACGTC. Amino acid sequence: CASQYLREGGYEQYV.

Notes on this clone: The sample has other DNA sequences that encode this CDR3 too. The J gene is TRBJ2-3, the V gene TRBV9; D not certain. V lost 2 bases and J 1 base, leaving 11 bases between the germline ends. Germline CDR1 SGDLS, CDR2 YYNGEE. This CDR3 has 15 amino acids. The CDR3 is CASSVGVGGTDTQYF. The CDR3, as DNA: TGTGCCAGCAGCGTTGGAGTTGGAGGCACAGATACGCAGTATTTT.

The chain recombines TRBV28 with TRBJ2-1; 10 nucleotides match TRBD2. CDR1 and CDR2 from the germline V gene are MDHEN and SYDVKM. This CDR3 contains 15 residues. After removal of 5 bases from V and 4 bases from J, the junction contained 5 bases not matched to a gene. CDR3: CASSLSGRQYNEQFF. CDR3 nucleotide sequence: TGTGCCAGCAGTCTTAGCGGGAGGCAGTACAATGAGCAGTTCTTC.

The CDR3 region has the DNA TGCGCCAGCAGCTTGATGGGGGAGGGCCGATACAATGAGCAGTTCTTC. Amino acids: CASSLMGEGRYNEQFF. The rearrangement links TRBV5-1 to TRBJ2-1; 7 nucleotides match TRBD2. The V gene's germline CDR1 is SGHRS and CDR2 YFSETQ. Losses at the gene ends were 1 base for V and 4 bases for J; bases not matched to a gene: 8. The CDR3 spans 16 residues. Variable domain in full (rest from reference TRBV5-1 and TRBJ2-1): KAGVTQTPRYLIKTRGQQVTLSCSPISGHRSVSWYQQTPGQGLQFLFEYFSETQRNKGNFPGRFSGRQFSNSRSEMNVSTLELGDSALYLCASSLMGEGRYNEQFFGPGTRLTVL.

The genes are TRBV28 and TRBJ2-4; 7 bases are shared with TRBD1. CDR1 is MDHEN, CDR2 SYDVKM, per germline. V lost 10 bases to trimming and J lost 0 bases; unmatched junction nucleotides: 6. The CDR3 consists of 14 residues. CDR3 in DNA: TGTGCCACCAAGGGGGCTGGAGCCAAAAACATTCAGTACTTC. Its protein is CATKGAGAKNIQYF.

CDR3 amino acids: CASSPDRAGNTIYF. The CDR3 coding sequence is TGTGCCAGCAGCCCGGACAGGGCTGGAAACACCATATATTTT. This sequence joins TRBV27 and TRBJ1-3; 8 bases are a match to TRBD1. Per the germline V gene, CDR1 is MNHEY and CDR2 is SMNVEV (reference sequence). Trimming removed 6 bases from V and 2 bases from J; junction bases left unmatched: 3. This CDR3 region has 14 residues.

This clone has more than one count but fewer than ten. The V and J genes are TRBV4-1 and TRBJ2-1; 7 bases fit TRBD1. Trimming removed 2 bases from V and 2 bases from J; junction bases left unmatched: 6. Looked up from germline, CDR1 is MGHRA and CDR2 is YSYEKL. The CDR3 is 16 residues long. The CDR3 sequence is CASSQRQGPAYNEQFF. The CDR3 DNA reads as TGCGCCAGCAGCCAAAGACAGGGACCAGCCTACAATGAGCAGTTCTTC.

For the CDR3, the DNA is TGTGCCAGCAGCCGAACCGGGACTAGCGGATACAATGAGCAGTTCTTC. Translation: CASSRTGTSGYNEQFF. The chain has TRBV6-2 or TRBV6-3 and TRBJ2-1; TRBD2 matches 11 bases. V gave up 6 bases and J gave up 4 bases; unmatched junction bases: 8. This CDR3 region has 16 residues. Per germline, CDR1 MNHEY and CDR2 SVGEGT.

V gene TRBV9 combines with J gene TRBJ2-2; 11 bases agree with TRBD1. The V gene's germline CDR1 is SGDLS and CDR2 YYNGEE. The CDR3 consists of 16 residues. V dropped 3 bases and J dropped 4; count of bases not matched to a gene: 5. The CDR3 DNA is TGTGCCAGCAGCGACCGGGACAGGGGGGCCACCGGGGAGCTGTTTTTT. Its protein is CASSDRDRGATGELFF.

The chain recombines TRBV11-3 with TRBJ2-3; perhaps TRBD2 as D (7 bases). CDR1 is SGHNT and CDR2 is YENEEA in the germline V gene. There are 14 residues in the CDR3. V lost 8 bases, J lost 2 bases, and 14 bases lay in between. The CDR3 bases are TGTGCCAGCGGGGAAGGGGGGGACACAGATACGCAGTATTTT. Translating gives CASGEGGDTDTQYF.

This chain joins TRBV5-4 and TRBJ1-4, with D perhaps matching TRBD1 (6 bases). Germline V gene sequence: CDR1 SGHNT, CDR2 YYREEE (reference sequence). This CDR3 spans 14 amino acids. V lost 3 bases, J lost 7 bases, and 13 bases lay in between. Here the CDR3 DNA reads TGTGCCAGCAGCTCCCAGGGGAACAGTGAAAAACTGTTTTTT. Amino acids: CASSSQGNSEKLFF.

The genes are TRBV18 and TRBJ2-3; D unclear. CDR3 length: 13 amino acids. Germline CDR1 KGHSH, CDR2 LQKENI. The V end lost 1 base, the J end lost 5 bases, and 7 bases lay between the germline ends. The DNA for the CDR3 is TGTGCCAGCTCACCACGGTCAGAAGATACGCAGTATTTT. This codes for CASSPRSEDTQYF.

This chain joins TRBV4-3 and TRBJ1-4; TRBD1 might be the D (5 bases). CDR1 LGHNA and CDR2 YSLEER come from the germline V gene. V lost 6 bases to trimming and J lost 7 bases, with 12 bases between them. There are 13 residues in the CDR3. In DNA, the CDR3 is TGCGCCAGCAGTCCAGGGTTGGTTGAAAAACTGTTTTTT. Translated: CASSPGLVEKLFF.

The chain carries TRBV12-3 or TRBV12-4 and TRBJ2-5; 7 nucleotides agree with TRBD2. Trimming cost V 10 bases and J 5 bases; bases outside gene matches: 7. There are 12 residues in the CDR3. In nucleotides, the CDR3 is TGTGCCACCGGACTAGGAAAGGAGACCCAGTACTTC. Translating it yields CATGLGKETQYF.